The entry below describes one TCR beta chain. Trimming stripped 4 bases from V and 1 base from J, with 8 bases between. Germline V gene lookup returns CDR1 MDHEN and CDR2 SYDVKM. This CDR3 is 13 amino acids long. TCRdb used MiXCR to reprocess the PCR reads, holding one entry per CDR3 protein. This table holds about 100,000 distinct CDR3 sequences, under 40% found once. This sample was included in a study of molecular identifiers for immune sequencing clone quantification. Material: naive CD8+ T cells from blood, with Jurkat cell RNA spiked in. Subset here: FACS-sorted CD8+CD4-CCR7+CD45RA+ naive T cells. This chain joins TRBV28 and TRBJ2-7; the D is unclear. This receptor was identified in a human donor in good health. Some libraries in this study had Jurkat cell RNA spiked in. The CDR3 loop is CASSSGFSYEQYF. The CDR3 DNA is TGTGCCAGCAGTTCAGGCTTTTCCTACGAGCAGTACTTC.